Listed below are T cell receptor beta chains from one sample, sequenced in a study of regulatory T cells in long-lasting Graves disease. TCRdb itself ran the multiplex PCR reads through MiXCR, one entry per CDR3 protein. The repertoire consists of about half a million distinct CDR3 sequences, with about 12% occurring once and the leading ten covering about 8.9%. This same sample was also taken into another study, of T cells in Graves' hyperthyroidism and ophthalmopathy.

The specimen comprised peripheral blood mononuclear cells (PBMCs), sampled at new diagnosis, from a patient treated with antithyroid drugs. These receptors were collected from a woman aged 30 to 39 with Graves disease. Both conserved end residues are part of each CDR3. A D gene is named only where the DNA matches it firmly. Size tells how often a clone was seen (once, few, many) or the class of an expanded clone, and some rows leave it out.

many TRBJ2-3 TRBV20-1 NA TGCAGTGTGGTAGGCATGACGCAGGCAGATACGCAGTATTTT CSVVGMTQADTQYF
NA TRBJ2-7 TRBV5-1 TRBD2 TGCGCCAGCAGTTTTACGACACTAGCGGATGACTACGAGCAGTACTTC CASSFTTLADDYEQYF
many TRBJ2-3 TRBV12-3/TRBV12-4 TRBD2 TGTGCCAGCAGTCGGGACTACACAGATACGCAGTATTTT CASSRDYTDTQYF
many TRBJ2-1 TRBV7-9 TRBD2 TGTGCCAGCAGCTTGGAGGGAGGGATCAATGAGCAGTTCTTC CASSLEGGINEQFF
many TRBJ1-1 TRBV6-1 TRBD1 TGTGCCAGCAGAACCCTCGGACAGGCGAACACTGAAGCTTTCTTT CASRTLGQANTEAFF
many TRBJ2-3 TRBV30 TRBD2 TGTGCCTGGAGTGCGGGATCTACTAGCGGACGCACAGATACGCAGTATTTT CAWSAGSTSGRTDTQYF
NA TRBJ1-4 TRBV18 NA TGTGCCAGCTCACCATCCCCGGGGACTCCGATGGGAAAACTGTTTTTT CASSPSPGTPMGKLFF
few TRBJ1-5 TRBV3-1 NA TGTGCCAGCAGCCAAGATTTGACGCCTCAGCCCCAGCATTTT CASSQDLTPQPQHF
many TRBJ2-1 TRBV11-2 TRBD2 TGTGCCAGCAGCTTGGGACTAGCGGGATTCTCCTACAATGAGCAGTTCTTC CASSLGLAGFSYNEQFF
many TRBJ2-7 TRBV12-3/TRBV12-4 NA TGTGCCAGCAGTGGGGGAAGGGGGTTTGACTACGAGCAGTACTTC CASSGGRGFDYEQYF
many TRBJ1-5 TRBV29-1 NA TGCAGCTCACCGGGACGCCAAGAAAATCAGCCCCAGCATTTT CSSPGRQENQPQHF
few TRBJ2-1 TRBV6-2/TRBV6-3 TRBD1 TGTGCCAGCAGTGTCACCGGGACAGGGGGACATGAGCAGTTCTTC CASSVTGTGGHEQFF
many TRBJ1-1 TRBV5-1 NA TGCGCCAGCAGCTTGGCCTCAGGCAGTGAAGCTTTCTTT CASSLASGSEAFF
many TRBJ2-3 TRBV10-3 TRBD2 TGTGCCATCAGCGAAAGACTAGCGGGAGCGGCAGATACGCAGTATTTT CAISERLAGAADTQYF
many TRBJ2-3 TRBV7-2 TRBD1 TGTGCCAGCAGCTCGGACAGGGGGACAGATACGCAGTATTTT CASSSDRGTDTQYF
many TRBJ1-2 TRBV7-9 TRBD1 TGTGCCAGCAGCTCTGCAGGGGGCTCTTTCTATGGCTACACCTTC CASSSAGGSFYGYTF
many TRBJ1-6 TRBV15 NA TGTGCCACCAGCAGAGACCTCGGATATTCACCCCTCCACTTT CATSRDLGYSPLHF
many TRBJ2-1 TRBV7-9 TRBD2 TGTGCCAGCAGCCCAGAGGGGCAGCGGGAAGCTAATGAGCAGTTCTTC CASSPEGQREANEQFF
many TRBJ2-5 TRBV7-8 TRBD2 TGTGCCAGCAGCCTTGGGACTAGCGGCTTAGAGACCCAGTACTTC CASSLGTSGLETQYF